This is a list of T cell receptor beta chains from one sample in a study of CD8 T cells in ankylosing spondylitis. MiXCR was run by TCRdb on the 5' RACE reads, yielding one entry per CDR3 protein. Of around 250,000 distinct CDR3 sequences in the sample, 9.5% to 12% are singletons; the top ten hold less than 7.5%. The sample comprised blood, either unsorted or a sorted T cell fraction (not recorded which). The source is a male donor with ankylosing spondylitis or in good health (not recorded which). Both conserved end residues are part of each CDR3.

TRBV5-5 | CASSFDLAHYTEAFF
TRBV19 | CASSPFLSYTGELFF
TRBV5-1 | CASSLGEGGTEAFF
TRBV29-1 | CSAAGGSSGNTIYF
TRBV29-1 | CSVDRPGTSGRSYNEQFF
TRBV7-2 | CASSPGTSDITQYF
TRBV29-1 | CSVEVPHGYTF
TRBV5-1 | CASSLNAALAGELFF
TRBV7-6 | CASSTGTLNTGELFF
TRBV7-9 | CASSKVGSYEQYF
TRBV25-1 | CASSEMGRETQYF
TRBV6-5 | CASSYEAYYGYTF
TRBV27 | CASAGGLGQGARYGITDTQYF
TRBV4-1 | CASSQEPGGRLREQFF
TRBV20-1 | CSANRGDYEQYF
TRBV12-3/TRBV12-4 | CASRPYNEQFF
TRBV29-1 | CSVEAWAGADGTQYF